The rows below give T cell receptor beta chains drawn from one sample of a study of OX40 agonist ivuxolimab in advanced cancers. Method: immunoSEQ multiplex PCR; TCRdb's copy keeps in-frame clones and lacks some. The sample yields 65,000 to 95,000 clones, roughly 82% seen once. This specimen was CD4+ or CD8+ T cells sorted from blood, taken in a trial of the OX40 agonist ivuxolimab. All receptors derive from an adult with an advanced solid tumor such as melanoma, head and neck, liver or kidney cancer. Both conserved end residues are part of each CDR3. A D gene is named only where the DNA matches it firmly. Clone size appears in some rows only: once, few, many, or a class for an expanded clone.

v_call	j_call	d_call	clone_size	cdr3_nt	cdr3_aa
TRBV9	TRBJ1-4	TRBD1	-	TGTGCCAGCAGCGTAGGCCGACAGGGGGCAGTAATAGAGAAACTGTTTTTT	CASSVGRQGAVIEKLFF
TRBV7-6	TRBJ2-7	TRBD1	-	TGTGCCAGCAGCTGGGGACAGGGCTACGAGCAGTACTTC	CASSWGQGYEQYF
TRBV6-6	TRBJ1-5	-	few	TGTGCCAGCAAGGACCCCCCGGAGCCCCAGCATTTT	CASKDPPEPQHF
TRBV9	TRBJ1-3	-	-	TGTGCCAGCAGCGTAGGAGGTTTGGATGGAAACACCATATATTTT	CASSVGGLDGNTIYF
TRBV4-2	TRBJ2-7	-	-	TGTGCCAGCACCGGACGCACAAGCTCCTACGAGCAGTACTTC	CASTGRTSSYEQYF
TRBV5-6	TRBJ2-1	TRBD2	few	TGTGCCAGCAGCTTTCTAGCGGGAGGAAGTGAGCAGTTCTTC	CASSFLAGGSEQFF
TRBV9	TRBJ2-3	-	-	TGTGCCAGCAGCGTCAGCGCAGATACGCAGTATTTT	CASSVSADTQYF
TRBV5-6	TRBJ2-7	-	-	TGTGCCAGCAGCTTGGCTTCCTACGAGCAGTACTTC	CASSLASYEQYF
TRBV9	TRBJ2-7	-	-	TGTGCCAGCAGCGCTTCCCAGGGACCCCTTTACGAGCAGTACTTC	CASSASQGPLYEQYF
TRBV6-1	TRBJ2-7	-	-	TGTGCCAGCAGGGGTGACACGCTGTCCCACGAGCAGTACTTC	CASRGDTLSHEQYF
TRBV7-3	TRBJ2-7	-	-	TGTGCCAGCAGTCCACAGGGAGCTCTTGAGCAGTACTTC	CASSPQGALEQYF
TRBV18	TRBJ2-2	-	once	TGTGCCAGCTCGGGCCAGAACACCGGGGAGCTGTTTTTT	CASSGQNTGELFF
TRBV10-3	TRBJ2-3	-	-	TGTGCCATCAGTGATCGGGCGGGAGAAGGGGGTCCACAAGATACGCAGTATTTT	CAISDRAGEGGPQDTQYF
TRBV10-1	TRBJ2-3	TRBD2	-	TGCGCCAGCGGGCCCCGGGGGGCAGATACGCAGTATTTT	CASGPRGADTQYF
TRBV7-8	TRBJ2-1	-	-	TGTGCCAGCAGCTTAGAAGGGGGGGCCCCCCGGTCCTACAATGAGCAGTTCTTC	CASSLEGGAPRSYNEQFF
TRBV11-3	TRBJ1-6	-	-	TGTGCCAGCAGCCGGACATTGAGCTCCTATAATTCACCCCTCCACTTT	CASSRTLSSYNSPLHF
TRBV18	TRBJ2-2	TRBD2	once	TGTGCCAGCTCACCGACTAGCGGAATAGGGGAGCTGTTTTTT	CASSPTSGIGELFF
TRBV25-1	TRBJ2-7	TRBD1	-	TGTGCCAGCCAGAGACAGGGGTTCGAGCAGTACTTC	CASQRQGFEQYF
TRBV5-6	TRBJ2-7	TRBD1	-	TGTGCCAGCAGAAGGACAGGGGGCCACGAGCAGTACTTC	CASRRTGGHEQYF
TRBV18	TRBJ2-3	TRBD2	-	TGTGCCAGCTCACCTGGACTAGCGGGATTAGAGACAGATACGCAGTATTTT	CASSPGLAGLETDTQYF
TRBV19	TRBJ2-3	-	-	TGTGCCAGTAGCCAATTCACAGATACGCAGTATTTT	CASSQFTDTQYF
TRBV11-2	TRBJ1-2	-	-	TGTGCCAGCAGCTTAGGAAGGGGCGGCTATGGCTACACCTTC	CASSLGRGGYGYTF
TRBV7-2	TRBJ1-5	TRBD1	once	TGTGCCAGCAGCTTATCCACAGGGGGCTTCAATCAGCCCCAGCATTTT	CASSLSTGGFNQPQHF
TRBV9	TRBJ2-1	TRBD1	-	TGTGCCAGCAGCAGGGACAGATACAATGAGCAGTTCTTC	CASSRDRYNEQFF
TRBV27	TRBJ1-2	-	-	TGTGCCAGCAGGCCCGACAGCCACTATGGCTACACCTTC	CASRPDSHYGYTF
TRBV18	TRBJ1-2	-	-	TGTGCCAGCTCAGCTACCGGGAGAGAATATGGCTACACCTTC	CASSATGREYGYTF
TRBV23-1	TRBJ2-5	TRBD1	-	TGCGCCAGCAGTCACCGCCGACAGGGGGCAGAGACCCAGTACTTC	CASSHRRQGAETQYF
TRBV11-2	TRBJ2-1	-	-	TGTGCCAGCAGCTTAGGGACCCCGGGACCCGGTAAGGAGCAGTTCTTC	CASSLGTPGPGKEQFF
TRBV19	TRBJ2-2	TRBD2	-	TGTGCCAGTAATAGCGGGAGGTCCGTCGGGGAGCTGTTTTTT	CASNSGRSVGELFF
TRBV19	TRBJ1-1	-	-	TGTGCCAGTAGTTCACCGCACAGGGTATTGTACACTGAAGCTTTCTTT	CASSSPHRVLYTEAFF
TRBV15	TRBJ2-1	TRBD2	-	TGTGCCACCAGCGAAGGCGTACTAGCGGGAGTCGTTGGTGAGCAGTTCTTC	CATSEGVLAGVVGEQFF
TRBV10-1	TRBJ2-1	TRBD1	-	TGCGCCAGCAGTAACGGACAGGGGGGTCCCTACAATGAGCAGTTCTTC	CASSNGQGGPYNEQFF
TRBV9	TRBJ2-7	-	-	TGTGCCAGCAGCGTAGCCCCGGTGGCGCAATACGAGCAGTACTTC	CASSVAPVAQYEQYF
TRBV12-5	TRBJ1-2	-	-	TGTGCTAGTGGTTTGGGTACAGGGCACTATGGCTACACCTTC	CASGLGTGHYGYTF
TRBV18	TRBJ2-2	TRBD2	-	TGTGCCAGCTCACGACTCTCTGCGGGGGTGATCGGGGAGCTGTTTTTT	CASSRLSAGVIGELFF
TRBV2	TRBJ1-2	-	-	TGTGCCAGCAGTCACCCAGGGCAGCCCGACTATGGCTACACCTTC	CASSHPGQPDYGYTF
TRBV6-5	TRBJ1-1	-	-	TGTGCCAGCAGCAGTCAGCAGGGAGGAGCTTTCTTT	CASSSQQGGAFF
TRBV29-1	TRBJ1-2	TRBD1	-	TGCAGCGTTGCGGACAGGAACTATGGCTACACCTTC	CSVADRNYGYTF